Presented here are 4 T cell receptor beta chains from one specimen sequenced in a study of neurological immune-mediated disorders. TCRdb processed the 5' RACE reads anew with MiXCR; each CDR3 protein has one entry. The sample lists about 62,000 distinct CDR3 sequences; 3.5% to 4.5% were seen once. Sequencing was performed on PBMCs. Every receptor here comes from a woman aged 50 to 60 with multiple sclerosis.

This chain joins TRBV4-1 and TRBJ2-1, with 7 bases aligning to TRBD2. The CDR3 runs to 15 residues. J gave up 8 bases and V 1 base, and 8 bases lay outside the gene matches. Germline V gene data show CDR1 as MGHRA and CDR2 as YSYEKL. CDR3 region: CASSQVAGVGDEQFF. The CDR3, as DNA: TGCGCCAGCAGCCAAGTGGCGGGAGTGGGCGATGAGCAGTTCTTC.

The rearrangement joins TRBV9 to TRBJ2-3; D gene unclear. Germline lookup yields CDR1 SGDLS and CDR2 YYNGEE. Trimming took off 5 bases at V and 6 bases at J, with 13 bases between the two ends. This CDR3 has 13 residues. The CDR3 region has the DNA TGTGCCAGCAGTCCTGGAACGGAGGATACGCAGTATTTT. It specifies CASSPGTEDTQYF.

This clonotype showed up many times. The chain combines TRBV14 with TRBJ2-2; possible D gene TRBD2, 6 bases. With 5 bases removed from V and 4 bases from J, the gap between germline ends came to 17 bases. Germline-derived CDR1 and CDR2 are SGHDN and FVKESK. This CDR3 is 16 amino acids long. The CDR3 region is CASSKRLVTTTGELFF. In DNA form, the CDR3 reads TGTGCCAGCAGCAAAAGACTAGTTACTACCACCGGGGAGCTGTTTTTT.

The table lists this clonotype with many counts. J is TRBJ2-5 and V is TRBV10-3; 8 nucleotides align to TRBD2. The CDR3 runs 16 residues. In germline, CDR1 is ENHRY, CDR2 SYGVKD. With V trimmed by 8 bases and J by 4 bases, 15 bases remained unmatched. As DNA, the CDR3 is TGTGCCATCCGCGCTTCCATAGCGGGATCTGGAGAGACCCAGTACTTC. Translating it yields CAIRASIAGSGETQYF.